The clone carrying this TCR beta chain showed up just a few times. The data were taken from a study of control samples from healthy donors and cancer patients. Germline V gives CDR1 LNHNV, CDR2 YYDKDF (reference sequence). This CDR3 contains 15 residues. V was clipped by 0 bases and J by 2 bases, with 10 bases between them. Clones were sequenced by immunoSEQ multiplex PCR, and TCRdb holds only the in-frame ones, with some missing. The profile shows 40,000 to 50,000 clones, just over 70% of them singletons. The rearrangement uses TRBV15 and TRBJ1-2; D gene uncertain. The sequence came from a male donor with melanoma. The sample comprised formalin-fixed, paraffin-embedded tissue. DNA of the CDR3: TGTGCCACCAGCAGAGATCGGTTGGTCAACTATGGCTACACCTTC. Protein sequence: CATSRDRLVNYGYTF.